The 20 T cell receptor beta chains below all came from one sample that was sequenced in a study of T cell clonotyping in hematopoietic cell transplantation. Some clones are missing from TCRdb's copy, which holds only in-frame ones; the method was immunoSEQ multiplex PCR. The table has approximately 270 clones, approximately 91% seen once; the top ten hold 20% to 30%. The specimen comprised PBMCs, sampled 30 days after allogeneic stem cell transplant. These receptors came from a male patient in his late teens or twenties who had an allogeneic stem cell transplant, so the T cells may come from the graft donor. Some clones in this sample may be carry-over from other donors' samples.

This clone was seen just once. J is TRBJ2-7 and V is TRBV6-5; 9 bases line up with TRBD1. V shed 0 bases, J shed 6 bases, and the junction held 3 bases outside the gene matches. Germline loops: CDR1 MNHEY, CDR2 SVGAGI. This CDR3 region has 14 residues. The CDR3 DNA follows: TGTGCCAGCAGTTACTCGATGACAGGGGGCGAGCAGTACTTC. Translation gives CASSYSMTGGEQYF.

V usage is TRBV7-9 and J usage is TRBJ2-2; TRBD1 is a possible D gene (6 bases). V dropped 5 bases and J dropped 1 base, with 14 bases sitting between them. The CDR3 length is 16 residues. CDR1 and CDR2 (germline): SEHNR, FQNEAQ (reference sequence). CDR3 sequence (DNA): TGTGCCAGCAGCCCCAGTACAGGGATGAACACCGGGGAGCTGTTTTTT. It encodes CASSPSTGMNTGELFF. Full variable domain (remainder filled in from reference TRBV7-9 and TRBJ2-2): DTGVSQNPRHKITKRGQNVTFRCDPISEHNRLYWYRQTLGQGPEFLTYFQNEAQLEKSRLLSDRFSAERPKGSFSTLEIQRTEQGDSAMYLCASSPSTGMNTGELFFGEGSRLTVL.

This chain links TRBV11-2 with TRBJ1-1; D is unclear. The CDR3 runs to 13 residues. V lost 2 bases and J 1 base, leaving 5 bases between the germline ends. Germline-derived CDR1 and CDR2 are SGHAT and FQNNGV. The CDR3 sequence: CASSLMANTEAFF. CDR3 in DNA: TGTGCCAGCAGCTTAATGGCGAACACTGAAGCTTTCTTT. The full variable domain, in which reference TRBV11-2 and TRBJ1-1 provide the parts outside the CDR3, is EAGVAQSPRYKIIEKRQSVAFWCNPISGHATLYWYQQILGQGPKLLIQFQNNGVVDDSQLPKDRFSAERLKGVDSTLKIQPAKLEDSAVYLCASSLMANTEAFFGQGTRLTVV.

The rearrangement uses TRBV2 and TRBJ2-1; 11 bases line up with TRBD2. In germline, CDR1 is SNHLY, CDR2 FYNNEI. With V trimmed by 3 bases and J by 3 bases, 7 bases remained unmatched. The CDR3 loop spans 17 amino acids. As DNA, the CDR3 is TGTGCCAGCAGTGACGGTTTTCTAGCGGGGGGCTACAATGAGCAGTTCTTC. Its protein is CASSDGFLAGGYNEQFF.

The gene calls are TRBV27 and TRBJ1-1; the D gene is possibly TRBD1 (6 bases). Germline V gene sequence: CDR1 MNHEY, CDR2 SMNVEV (reference sequence). V dropped 2 bases and J dropped 6 bases, with 13 bases sitting between them. The CDR3 runs to 14 residues. The CDR3 sequence: CASSLVDRLAEAFF. CDR3 nucleotides: TGTGCCAGCAGTTTAGTTGACAGGTTGGCTGAAGCTTTCTTT.

The chain employs TRBV6-7 and TRBJ1-5, with 8 bases fitting TRBD1. TRBV6-7 is an ORF, and what it does is uncertain. The V and J ends lost 2 bases and 1 base, in that order; junction bases with no gene match: 13. The CDR3 loop spans 19 amino acids. In DNA form, the CDR3 reads TGTGCCAGCAGTTACGCGGGGACAGGCCGTAGTCCCAGCAATCAGCCCCAGCATTTT. It encodes CASSYAGTGRSPSNQPQHF.

The CDR3 DNA reads TGTGCCAGCTCACCACGGACGGGGGCCTTGTTTTTT. This sequence encodes CASSPRTGALFF. The gene calls are TRBV18 and TRBJ1-4; a possible D gene is TRBD1 (6 bases). V lost 1 base and J lost 15, with 12 bases in between. This CDR3 has 12 amino acids. CDR1 and CDR2 from the germline V gene are KGHSH and LQKENI.

The rearrangement uses TRBV7-3 and TRBJ2-1, with D unclear. This CDR3 region has 13 residues. V lost 4 bases, J lost 6 bases, and 10 bases lay in between. CDR1 SGHTA and CDR2 FQGTGA come from the germline V gene. CDR3 in DNA: TGTGCCAGCAGCTGTCCTAGGTGCAATGAGCAGTTCTTC. It translates to CASSCPRCNEQFF. Full variable domain (rest looked up from reference TRBV7-3 and TRBJ2-1): GAGVSQTPSNKVTEKGKYVELRCDPISGHTALYWYRQSLGQGPEFLIYFQGTGAADDSGLPNDRFFAVRPEGSVSTLKIQRTERGDSAVYLCASSCPRCNEQFFGPGTRLTVL.

This chain links TRBV9 with TRBJ2-7, with no clear D. This CDR3 spans 15 amino acids. Per the germline V gene, CDR1 is SGDLS and CDR2 is YYNGEE. The V end was cut by 0 bases, the J end by 0 bases, with 10 bases between. The CDR3 DNA follows: TGTGCCAGCAGCGTAGATAAGGCCAGCTCCTACGAGCAGTACTTC. Residues: CASSVDKASSYEQYF.

The chain has TRBV5-1 and TRBJ2-2; D remains unclear. Germline CDR1 is SGHRS and CDR2 is YFSETQ. The CDR3 covers 13 residues. The ends were cut back, 4 bases at V and 6 bases at J, with 10 bases in the middle. CDR3 sequence: CASSPYNAGELFF. The CDR3 region has the DNA TGCGCCAGCAGCCCATACAACGCCGGGGAGCTGTTTTTT.

V gene TRBV5-1 combines with J gene TRBJ2-1; D remains ambiguous. Germline V gene data show CDR1 as SGHRS and CDR2 as YFSETQ. CDR3 length: 17 residues. The V end was cut by 1 base, the J end by 3 bases, with 17 bases between. The CDR3 bases are TGCGCCAGCAGCTTGACCCTAACAAGCGTCGACTACAATGAGCAGTTCTTC. It is translated as CASSLTLTSVDYNEQFF.

The V call is TRBV5-5, the J call TRBJ2-1; 9 positions match TRBD2. The CDR3 is 15 amino acids. The ends lost 0 bases at V and 9 bases at J; junction bases unmatched: 7. Germline CDR1 SGHKS, CDR2 YYEKEE (reference sequence). CDR3 amino acids: CASSLETSGPPEQFF. The CDR3 region has the DNA TGTGCCAGCAGCTTGGAGACTAGCGGCCCTCCTGAGCAGTTCTTC.

Points on this clone: The junction differs from germline at one of its ends, possibly a read error. The genes are TRBV6-5 and TRBJ1-2; 8 nucleotides align to TRBD1. The CDR3 length is 14 residues. Germline CDR1 MNHEY, CDR2 SVGAGI. The CDR3: CASSSGTGFSAFGF. Written as DNA, the CDR3 is TGTGCCAGCAGTTCGGGGACAGGTTTTTCGGCTTTCGGCTTC.

V usage is TRBV9 and J usage is TRBJ1-1, with D perhaps matching TRBD1 (5 bases). From germline, CDR1 is SGDLS and CDR2 YYNGEE. Deletions cut 0 bases from V and 8 bases from J, with 17 bases between. CDR3 length: 15 amino acids. The CDR3 DNA sequence: TGTGCCAGCAGCGTAGGGGACGGCCCCCACTCCGAAGCTTTCTTT. This sequence encodes CASSVGDGPHSEAFF.

V is TRBV13 and J is TRBJ2-2, with unresolved D. In germline, CDR1 is PRHDT, CDR2 FYEKMQ (reference sequence). V lost 5 bases to trimming and J lost 5 bases, with 9 bases between them. The CDR3 is 13 amino acids. The DNA for the CDR3 is TGTGCCAGCAGCCCCGTCTTAACCGGGGAGCTGTTTTTT. This sequence encodes CASSPVLTGELFF.

The chain uses TRBV5-1 and TRBJ2-7, with TRBD2 identical over 10 bases. Germline CDR1 and CDR2: SGHRS and YFSETQ. The CDR3 is 16 residues long. V shed 2 bases, J shed 2 bases, and the junction held 7 bases outside the gene matches. This CDR3 is CASSFRLAGATYEQYF. CDR3 coding DNA: TGCGCCAGCAGCTTTCGGCTAGCGGGGGCCACCTACGAGCAGTACTTC.

This clone occurred once. This chain uses TRBV20-1 with TRBJ2-1; D is possibly TRBD1 (6 bases). CDR1 DFQATT and CDR2 SNEGSKA come from the germline V gene (reference sequence). The CDR3 length is 11 residues. With 1 base removed from V and 13 bases from J, the gap between germline ends came to 11 bases. This chain's CDR3 is CSARGGGSQFF. The CDR3 DNA sequence: TGCAGTGCTAGAGGAGGGGGATCTCAGTTCTTC.

This clone was found a few times. V usage is TRBV4-3 and J usage is TRBJ1-5; 9 nucleotides match TRBD1. Trimming cost V 3 bases and J 8 bases; bases outside gene matches: 8. Germline CDR1 is LGHNA and CDR2 is YSLEER. The CDR3 consists of 15 residues. The CDR3 nucleotides read TGCGCCAGCAGCCAGTGGACAGGGGCCATTGAGCCCCAGCATTTT. The encoded protein is CASSQWTGAIEPQHF.

The chain carries TRBV2 and TRBJ1-2; D is ambiguous. The CDR3 loop spans 14 amino acids. Trimming removed 5 bases at V and 4 bases at J, with 14 bases between. Germline V gene data show CDR1 as SNHLY and CDR2 as FYNNEI. CDR3 DNA sequence: TGTGCCAGCAGTCCCCTTTCACGCGCCTATGGCTACACCTTC. It yields the protein CASSPLSRAYGYTF.

V gene TRBV4-1 combines with J gene TRBJ1-2; D gene ambiguous. V was trimmed by 1 base and J by 4 bases, leaving 19 bases between them. The CDR3 is 17 residues long. From germline, CDR1 is MGHRA and CDR2 YSYEKL. The CDR3 reads CASSQADESLYGYGYTF. Written as DNA, the CDR3 is TGCGCCAGCAGCCAAGCGGACGAGTCCCTCTATGGCTATGGCTACACCTTC.